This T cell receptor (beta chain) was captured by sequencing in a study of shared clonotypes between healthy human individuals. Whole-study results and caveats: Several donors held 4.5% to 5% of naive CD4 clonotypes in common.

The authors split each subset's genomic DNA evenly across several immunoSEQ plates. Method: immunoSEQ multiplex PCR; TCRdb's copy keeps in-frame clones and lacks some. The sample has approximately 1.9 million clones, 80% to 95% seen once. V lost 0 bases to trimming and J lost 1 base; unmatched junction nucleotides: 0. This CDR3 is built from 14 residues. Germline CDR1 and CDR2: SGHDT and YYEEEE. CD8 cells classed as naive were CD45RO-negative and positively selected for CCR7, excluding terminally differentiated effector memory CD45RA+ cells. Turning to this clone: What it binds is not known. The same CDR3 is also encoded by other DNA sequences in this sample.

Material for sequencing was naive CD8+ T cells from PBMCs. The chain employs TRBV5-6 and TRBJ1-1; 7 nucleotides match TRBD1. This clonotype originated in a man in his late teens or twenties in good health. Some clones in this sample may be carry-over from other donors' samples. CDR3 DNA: TGTGCCAGCAGCTTGGGGACAGGGAACACTGAAGCTTTCTTT. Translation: CASSLGTGNTEAFF.